This TCR beta chain was observed in a study of OX40 agonist ivuxolimab in advanced cancers. Individuals having autoimmune disease history or systemic immunosuppression were not enrolled. Sequencing used immunoSEQ multiplex PCR; TCRdb keeps in-frame clones, though not all of them. This sample has about 61,000 clones, with 92% found just once. Study-wide results and caveats: Expanded clones tended on average to be more numerous among CD8+ T cells than CD4+. Normalized T-cell clonal expansion was also low in a subset of nonresponders. No antigen was identified for the clonally expanded peripheral T cells.

Comments on this clone: Its target is not known.

The CDR3 has 15 amino acids. The germline V gene has CDR1 SGHAT and CDR2 FQNNGV. V was clipped by 0 bases and J by 0 bases, with 7 bases between them. This TCR was sampled from an adult with an advanced solid tumor such as melanoma, head and neck, liver or kidney cancer. This sample comprised CD4+ or CD8+ T cells sorted from blood, obtained in a trial of the OX40 agonist ivuxolimab. This sequence joins TRBV11-2 and TRBJ2-3; D not resolved. CDR3 region: CASSLDPTSTDTQYF. The CDR3 region has the DNA TGTGCCAGCAGCTTAGATCCGACTAGCACAGATACGCAGTATTTT.